These T cell receptor beta chains were read from a single sample in a study of cytomegalovirus exposure and HLA in healthy donors. This table comes from immunoSEQ multiplex PCR, and its TCRdb copy is limited to in-frame clones, with some not included. The profile shows over 200,000 clones, around four fifths of them singletons. Sequenced sample: PBMCs. The source is a male donor in good health and CMV-seronegative. The conserved cysteine and the conserved F or W are not part of the CDR3 here.

v_gene	j_gene	CDR3aa
TRBV29-1	TRBJ2-5	SGTGGLGETQY
TRBV7-6	TRBJ2-3	ASSLETSGPSDTQY
TRBV7-6	TRBJ1-4	ASSPYRQNEKLF
TRBV28	TRBJ2-3	ASSPIGAGDFTDTQY
TRBV4-2	TRBJ2-5	ASSLHGQIQETQY
TRBV5-1	TRBJ2-1	ASSLPLNSYNEQF
TRBV4-1	TRBJ1-1	ASSPRGGYTEAF
TRBV7-9	TRBJ2-1	ASSSDLGRNEQF
TRBV7-9	TRBJ2-1	ASSRMIGLAGNEQF
TRBV21-1	TRBJ2-1	ASSGRLSGTGREQF
TRBV11-2	TRBJ2-5	ASNPLAGGQETQY
TRBV5-1	TRBJ2-7	ASSVDYRVSYEQY
TRBV4-2	TRBJ2-7	ASSLRSGYEQY
TRBV6-5	TRBJ2-5	ASSRTSGQETQY
TRBV19	TRBJ2-3	ASSVGTATDTQY
TRBV6-1	TRBJ2-5	ASSGDFQETQY
TRBV5-4	TRBJ2-7	ASSLGLAGDSYEQY
TRBV29-1	TRBJ2-7	SGGRGNEQY
TRBV14	TRBJ2-3	ASSQDYRGDAQY
TRBV7-3	TRBJ2-2	ASSLRGTQNTGELF
TRBV27	TRBJ2-5	ASRDYVEETQY
TRBV2	TRBJ2-7	ASKGLAGEREQY
TRBV25-1	TRBJ2-6	ASSVTGTGANVLT
TRBV6-5	TRBJ2-7	ASSSDRGLYEQY
TRBV27	TRBJ2-3	ASSLLAGVTDTQY
TRBV13	TRBJ1-2	ASSLRGSHYGYT
TRBV25-1	TRBJ2-7	ASSESGGFYEQY
TRBV5-1	TRBJ1-3	ASQRHPGQGPDGNTIY
TRBV11-2	TRBJ2-1	ASSLVVRREQF
TRBV4-1	TRBJ2-2	ASRGTAQSGELF
TRBV25-1	TRBJ2-7	ASSELGQGANEQY
TRBV6-1	TRBJ2-5	ASSEWTPLGETQY
TRBV6-5	TRBJ2-7	ASSRGTSGTYEQY
TRBV7-9	TRBJ2-1	ASSLATGSSYNEQF